This T cell receptor beta chain was recorded in a study of T cell responses to AZD1222 COVID-19 vaccine. CDR1 is GTSNPN and CDR2 is SVGIG in the germline V gene (reference sequence). Trimming took 3 bases from V and 2 from J, leaving 15 bases between them. The CDR3 runs to 15 residues. Assay: immunoSEQ multiplex PCR; the TCRdb copy retains only in-frame clones and omits some. The sample carries more than 110,000 clones, 92% recorded once. A remark on this clone: Its target is unknown.

Notes on the study in general: Repertoire sampling was restricted to post-peak T cell response timepoints. At baseline, seropositivity was found in only five or six AZD1222 recipients.

The sequence was obtained from an adult in good health. The source was peripheral blood, collected on day 0 of AZD1222 vaccination. The chain couples TRBV30 to TRBJ2-3, with TRBD2 as a possible D gene (5 bases). CDR3: CAWREAKRNTDTQYF. CDR3 DNA: TGTGCCTGGAGGGAAGCGAAGCGGAACACAGATACGCAGTATTTT.